The 5 T cell receptor beta chains below were found in one sample sequenced in a study of shared clonotypes between healthy human individuals. Clones were sequenced by immunoSEQ multiplex PCR, and TCRdb holds only the in-frame ones, with some missing. The data show around 500,000 clones, around three quarters seen once. Sequenced input: PBMCs. The receptors were gathered from a woman between 40 and 55 years old in good health. Some clones in this sample may be carry-over from other donors' samples.

This clone was found a few times. The V and J genes are TRBV7-2 and TRBJ2-2; TRBD2 agrees at 11 bases. V shed 5 bases, J shed 2 bases, and the junction held 10 bases outside the gene matches. Germline CDR1 and CDR2: SGHTA and FQGNSA. This CDR3 is built from 18 residues. Written as DNA, the CDR3 is TGTGCCAGCAGCCGCATCGCGACTAGCGGGAAAAACACCGGGGAGCTGTTTTTT. Translation gives CASSRIATSGKNTGELFF.

The chain employs TRBV5-8 and TRBJ2-1; TRBD2 might be the D (6 bases). The CDR3 runs 15 residues. The germline V gene has CDR1 SGHTS and CDR2 YDEGEE. V was trimmed by 7 bases and J by 4 bases, leaving 18 bases between them. Here the CDR3 DNA reads TGTGCCAGCGGATCCTCTACTAGCAGGTACAATGAGCAGTTCTTC. The encoded protein is CASGSSTSRYNEQFF.

The chain recombines TRBV6-4 with TRBJ2-1, with 7 bases identical to TRBD1. V was pared by 0 bases and J by 3 bases, with 5 bases of the junction left unmatched. The CDR3 runs to 16 residues. The germline V gene has CDR1 MRHNA and CDR2 SNTAGT. In nucleotides, the CDR3 is TGTGCCAGCAGTGACTCGATAGGGGACAGCTACAATGAGCAGTTCTTC. It translates to CASSDSIGDSYNEQFF.

The chain recombines TRBV5-1 with TRBJ1-2; the match to TRBD1 covers 11 bases. J was trimmed by 5 bases and V by 0 bases; bases with no gene match: 3. This CDR3 region has 15 residues. The germline gives CDR1 SGHRS, CDR2 YFSETQ. The CDR3 nucleotides are TGCGCCAGCAGCTTGGGGACAGGGGGCGCTTATGGCTACACCTTC. This encodes CASSLGTGGAYGYTF.

The V and J genes are TRBV2 and TRBJ1-2; D ambiguous. Trimming left V 0 bases short and J 5 bases short, with 4 bases between. From germline, CDR1 is SNHLY and CDR2 FYNNEI. The CDR3 covers 12 residues. The CDR3 loop reads CASSEAYYGYTF. DNA for the CDR3: TGTGCCAGCAGTGAAGCATATTATGGCTACACCTTC.